The 26 T cell receptor beta chains listed next were all sequenced from one sample in a study of PD-L1 blockade in urothelial cancer. As to time point: pretreatment peripheral blood. The protocol was immunoSEQ multiplex PCR, while the TCRdb copy is restricted to in-frame clones and leaves out a portion. This sample has tens of thousands of clones, with about 83% found just once. The material was PBMCs, obtained around atezolizumab (anti-PD-L1) treatment. The receptors come from a woman in her fifties or sixties with urothelial cancer.

The count of this clone is one. The chain couples TRBV29-1 to TRBJ2-7, with D possibly TRBD1 on 6 matching bases. Between the trimmed V and J ends, which lost 7 bases and 2 bases, there was a span of 12 bases. Germline lookup yields CDR1 SQVTM and CDR2 ANQGSEA. This CDR3 has 12 amino acids. The CDR3 here is CSARDKTYEQYF. CDR3 nucleotide sequence: TGCAGCGCCCGGGACAAAACCTACGAGCAGTACTTC.

The chain is built from TRBV6-5 and TRBJ1-3; 8 bases align to TRBD1. Trimming took 7 bases from V and 4 from J; bases not matched to a gene: 6. Germline values: CDR1 MNHEY, CDR2 SVGAGI. The CDR3 is 14 amino acids. This CDR3 reads CASTQGASGNTIYF. CDR3 coding DNA: TGTGCCAGCACCCAGGGGGCGTCCGGAAACACCATATATTTT.

The chain links TRBV30 to TRBJ2-2, with D tentatively TRBD1 (5 bases). Germline V gene lookup returns CDR1 GTSNPN and CDR2 SVGIG (reference sequence). CDR3 length: 11 residues. The V gene lost 5 bases and the J gene lost 10 bases, with 11 bases spanning the gap. CDR3 coding DNA: TGTGCCTGGGAACAGGCGGAGGAGCTGTTTTTT. Translation: CAWEQAEELFF.

The chain couples TRBV19 to TRBJ1-2; no reliable D call. The germline V gene encodes CDR1 LNHDA and CDR2 SQIVND (reference sequence). Deletions cut 7 bases from V and 1 base from J, with 7 bases between. CDR3 length: 12 residues. The chain's CDR3 is CASMEGNYGYTF. CDR3 sequence (DNA): TGTGCCAGTATGGAGGGTAACTATGGCTACACCTTC.

The chain couples TRBV9 to TRBJ2-7, with D tentatively TRBD2 (5 bases). Germline assignment: CDR1 SGDLS and CDR2 YYNGEE. Trimming pared 4 bases from V and 3 bases from J, leaving 14 bases between. The CDR3 is 14 residues long. CDR3 sequence (DNA): TGTGCCAGCAGCCCCCGGGCGGGTCGCTACGAGCAGTACTTC. Translating it yields CASSPRAGRYEQYF.

The chain is built from TRBV2 and TRBJ2-3, with TRBD2 identical over 13 bases. The CDR3 is 16 residues long. V shed 7 bases, J shed 2 bases, and the junction held 6 bases outside the gene matches. The V gene's germline CDR1 is SNHLY and CDR2 FYNNEI. The CDR3 DNA sequence: TGTGCCAGCAATGGACTAGCGGGGGACATCACAGATACGCAGTATTTT. It specifies CASNGLAGDITDTQYF. The full variable domain, its missing parts supplied by reference TRBV2 and TRBJ2-3, is EPEVTQTPSHQVTQMGQEVILRCVPISNHLYFYWYRQILGQKVEFLVSFYNNEISEKSEIFDDQFSVERPDGSNFTLKIRSTKLEDSAMYFCASNGLAGDITDTQYFGPGTRLTVL.

The count of this clone is one. J is TRBJ1-4 and V is TRBV4-3; possible D gene TRBD1, 5 bases. The CDR3 spans 13 residues. CDR1 and CDR2 from the germline V gene are LGHNA and YSLEER. The ends were cut back, 4 bases at V and 7 bases at J, with 10 bases in the middle. In DNA, the CDR3 is TGCGCCAGCAGCCGGGGGGTGGGTGAAAAACTGTTTTTT. Amino acid sequence: CASSRGVGEKLFF.

The CDR3 region is CASSGQGRDRGTGYTF. Here the CDR3 DNA reads TGTGCCAGCAGCGGACAGGGTCGGGACAGGGGAACTGGCTACACCTTC. The chain combines TRBV5-4 with TRBJ1-2; TRBD1 aligns across 10 bases. Germline loops: CDR1 SGHNT, CDR2 YYREEE (reference sequence). V trimming: 4 bases; J trimming: 7 bases; junction bases outside the gene matches: 13. The CDR3 sequence is 16 residues long.

This clone came up once. CDR3 sequence reads: CASSLARGSRSHEQYF. CDR3 DNA: TGCGCCAGCAGCTTGGCCCGGGGGAGTCGATCCCACGAGCAGTACTTC. The V gene is TRBV5-1, the J gene TRBJ2-7, with D tentatively TRBD2 (6 bases). The CDR3 is 16 residues long. Germline values: CDR1 SGHRS, CDR2 YFSETQ. V shed 0 bases and J shed 5 bases, with 18 bases lying between them.

This clone was recorded a few times. This chain uses TRBV10-2 with TRBJ1-4; no clear D gene. Germline-derived CDR1 and CDR2 are WSHSY and SAAADI. The CDR3 sequence is 11 residues long. Trimming left V 3 bases short and J 12 bases short, with 8 bases between. The CDR3 region is CASSEGGELFF. In DNA, the CDR3 is TGCGCCAGCAGTGAAGGAGGAGAACTGTTTTTT.

CDR3 amino acids: CASSQELQGAGNTIYF. The CDR3 DNA follows: TGTGCCAGCAGCCAAGAACTACAGGGGGCTGGAAACACCATATATTTT. The V call is TRBV14, the J call TRBJ1-3; 8 nucleotides align to TRBD1. The V segment lost 0 bases and the J segment 2 bases; nucleotides outside the gene matches: 3. The CDR3 spans 16 residues. Germline CDR1 and CDR2: SGHDN and FVKESK.

The V call is TRBV27, the J call TRBJ1-5, with D uncertain. The CDR3 runs to 13 residues. Trimming took 0 bases from V and 4 from J, leaving 4 bases between them. The germline V gene has CDR1 MNHEY and CDR2 SMNVEV (reference sequence). The CDR3 loop is CASSLSPNQPQHF. The CDR3 region has the DNA TGTGCCAGCAGTTTATCCCCGAATCAGCCCCAGCATTTT.

The CDR3 spells CASSVAGSSGYEQYF. In DNA form, the CDR3 reads TGTGCCAGCAGCGTAGCTGGATCTAGTGGCTACGAGCAGTACTTC. The chain uses TRBV9 and TRBJ2-7; D remains ambiguous. V dropped 0 bases and J dropped 3 bases, with 13 bases sitting between them. The CDR3 runs 15 residues. Germline V gives CDR1 SGDLS, CDR2 YYNGEE.

By sample fraction, this clone is medium-sized (0.01 to 0.1%). The chain employs TRBV6-5 and TRBJ1-6; 10 nucleotides agree with TRBD1. CDR1 is MNHEY and CDR2 is SVGAGI in the germline V gene. V trimming: 6 bases; J trimming: 6 bases; junction bases outside the gene matches: 5. CDR3 length: 15 amino acids. This chain's CDR3 is CASSARDRGNSPLHF. The CDR3 DNA reads as TGTGCCAGCAGCGCCCGGGACAGGGGTAATTCACCCCTCCACTTT.

There are a few counts of this clone. This sequence joins TRBV18 and TRBJ2-2; 7 bases align to TRBD1. This CDR3 spans 17 amino acids. Germline-derived CDR1 and CDR2 are KGHSH and LQKENI. The junction had 10 bases not matched to a gene; V was cut back by 0 bases and J by 6 bases. The chain's CDR3 is CASSPPYEGAKSGELFF. CDR3 bases: TGTGCCAGCTCACCACCCTACGAGGGGGCAAAATCCGGGGAGCTGTTTTTT.

The CDR3 here is CASSVTFNSPLHF. CDR3 DNA sequence: TGTGCCAGCAGTGTCACTTTCAATTCACCCCTCCACTTT. J is TRBJ1-6 and V is TRBV6-4; no clear D gene. The CDR3 spans 13 residues. Germline lookup yields CDR1 MRHNA and CDR2 SNTAGT. Trimming pared 4 bases from V and 7 bases from J, leaving 8 bases between.

The chain couples TRBV27 to TRBJ2-7, with 7 bases fitting TRBD1. This CDR3 contains 14 residues. The germline CDR1 and CDR2 sequences are MNHEY and SMNVEV (reference sequence). After removal of 5 bases from V and 2 bases from J, the junction contained 6 bases not matched to a gene. CDR3 sequence: CASSMTGIPYEQYF. The CDR3 region has the DNA TGTGCCAGCAGTATGACAGGGATCCCCTACGAGCAGTACTTC.

The genes are TRBV28 and TRBJ1-2; TRBD1 is a possible D gene (6 bases). Germline V CDR1 and CDR2: MDHEN, SYDVKM. V was trimmed by 6 bases and J by 3 bases, leaving 20 bases between them. The CDR3 spans 16 residues. Here the CDR3 DNA reads TGTGCCAGCAGCCCTCTTAACAGGGCCCGCTACTATGGCTACACCTTC. Protein product: CASSPLNRARYYGYTF.

The chain carries TRBV6-4 and TRBJ2-1; D call uncertain. Trimming left V 0 bases short and J 6 bases short, with 9 bases between. CDR1 and CDR2 from the germline V gene are MRHNA and SNTAGT. This CDR3 comprises 14 residues. The chain's CDR3 is CASSDSVHSNEQFF. The CDR3 DNA reads TGTGCCAGCAGTGACTCCGTACACAGCAATGAGCAGTTCTTC.

This rearrangement joins TRBV27 to TRBJ2-3; 11 bases are shared with TRBD1. There are 16 residues in the CDR3. Germline V gene sequence: CDR1 MNHEY, CDR2 SMNVEV (reference sequence). V trimming: 5 bases; J trimming: 5 bases; junction bases outside the gene matches: 9. The chain's CDR3 is CASSRSDRGLGDTQYF. The DNA of the CDR3 is TGTGCCAGCAGTCGTTCGGACAGGGGGCTCGGAGATACGCAGTATTTT.

The V gene is TRBV2, the J gene TRBJ2-7; 10 bases fit TRBD2. J lost 4 bases, V lost 3 bases, and 6 bases had no gene match. The CDR3 consists of 15 residues. Germline CDR1 reads SNHLY; CDR2 reads FYNNEI. CDR3 in DNA: TGTGCCAGCAGTGAGCGCCCAGCGGGAGGGTACGAGCAGTACTTC. As protein: CASSERPAGGYEQYF.

The chain has TRBV2 and TRBJ2-2; 7 bases are a match to TRBD2. Looked up from germline, CDR1 is SNHLY and CDR2 is FYNNEI. The V gene end was trimmed by 5 bases and the J gene end by 0 bases; junction bases not matched to a gene: 6. CDR3 size: 16 residues. CDR3 DNA: TGTGCCAGCAGTCCCTTTGGGGGGGCGAACACCGGGGAGCTGTTTTTT. Encoded protein: CASSPFGGANTGELFF.

The rearrangement joins TRBV7-3 to TRBJ2-2; D unresolved. The CDR3 sequence is 13 residues long. Germline loops: CDR1 SGHTA, CDR2 FQGTGA. V was pared by 5 bases and J by 4 bases, with 8 bases between. CDR3 residues: CASSRPGTGELFF. In DNA, the CDR3 is TGTGCCAGCAGCCGGCCGGGCACCGGGGAGCTGTTTTTT.

The chain employs TRBV5-4 and TRBJ2-5, with 7 positions matching TRBD2. Per germline, CDR1 SGHNT and CDR2 YYREEE (reference sequence). The CDR3 is 14 amino acids. The ends lost 2 bases at V and 1 base at J; junction bases unmatched: 2. The CDR3 sequence is CASSLRTSQETQYF. CDR3 coding DNA: TGTGCCAGCAGCTTAAGGACTAGCCAAGAGACCCAGTACTTC.

This clone was observed once. This chain links TRBV5-1 with TRBJ2-7; D is perhaps TRBD1 (6 bases). Germline V gene lookup returns CDR1 SGHRS and CDR2 YFSETQ. V lost 7 bases and J 10 bases, leaving 24 bases between the germline ends. The CDR3 sequence is 14 residues long. CDR3 nucleotides: TGCGCCAGCTCCGATAGGCAGGGGCGTACACGTCAGTACTTC. Protein: CASSDRQGRTRQYF.

The J gene is TRBJ2-1, the V gene TRBV6-1; the D is unclear. V lost 7 bases and J lost 0, with 10 bases in between. The CDR3 runs to 14 residues. The germline V gene has CDR1 MNHNS and CDR2 SASEGT. CDR3 nucleotides: TGTGCCAGCAATAACCTAAACTCCTACAATGAGCAGTTCTTC. As protein: CASNNLNSYNEQFF.